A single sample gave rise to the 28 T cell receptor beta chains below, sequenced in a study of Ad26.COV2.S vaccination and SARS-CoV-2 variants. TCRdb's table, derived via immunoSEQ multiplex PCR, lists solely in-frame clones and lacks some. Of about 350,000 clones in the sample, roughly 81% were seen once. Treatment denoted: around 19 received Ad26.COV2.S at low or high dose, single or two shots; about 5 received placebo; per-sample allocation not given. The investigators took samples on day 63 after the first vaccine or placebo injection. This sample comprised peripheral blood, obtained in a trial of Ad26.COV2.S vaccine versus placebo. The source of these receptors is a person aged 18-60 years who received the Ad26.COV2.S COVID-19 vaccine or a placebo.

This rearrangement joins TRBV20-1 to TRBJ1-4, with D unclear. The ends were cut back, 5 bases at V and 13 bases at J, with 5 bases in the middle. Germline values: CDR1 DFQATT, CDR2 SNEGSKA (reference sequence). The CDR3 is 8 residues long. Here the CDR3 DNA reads TGCAGTGCTCATGGACTGTTTTTT. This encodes CSAHGLFF.

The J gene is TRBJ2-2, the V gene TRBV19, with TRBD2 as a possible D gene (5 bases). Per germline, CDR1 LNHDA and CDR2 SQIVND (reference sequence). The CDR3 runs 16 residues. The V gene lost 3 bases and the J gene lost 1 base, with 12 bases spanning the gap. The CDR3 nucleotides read TGTGCCAGTAGTATTCGGGGAAATGGGAACACCGGGGAGCTGTTTTTT. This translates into CASSIRGNGNTGELFF.

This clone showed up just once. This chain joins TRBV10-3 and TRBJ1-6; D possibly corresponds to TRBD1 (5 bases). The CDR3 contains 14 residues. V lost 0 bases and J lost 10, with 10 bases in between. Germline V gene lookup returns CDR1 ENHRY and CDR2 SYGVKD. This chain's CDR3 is CAISESRGESPLHF. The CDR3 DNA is TGTGCCATCAGTGAGTCGAGGGGCGAATCACCCCTCCACTTT.

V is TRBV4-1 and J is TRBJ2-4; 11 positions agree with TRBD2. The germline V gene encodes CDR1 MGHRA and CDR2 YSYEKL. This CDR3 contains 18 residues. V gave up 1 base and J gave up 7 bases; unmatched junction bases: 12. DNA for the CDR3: TGCGCCAGCAGCCAAGGTTATTTTACTAGCGGGAGATCTAACATTCAGTACTTC. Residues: CASSQGYFTSGRSNIQYF.

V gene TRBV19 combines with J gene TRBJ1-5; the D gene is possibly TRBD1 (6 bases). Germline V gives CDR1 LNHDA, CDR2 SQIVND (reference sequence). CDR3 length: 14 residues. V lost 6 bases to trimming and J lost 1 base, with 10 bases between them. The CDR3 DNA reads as TGTGCCAGTAGGTGGGGGGCGAGCAATCAGCCCCAGCATTTT. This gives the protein CASRWGASNQPQHF.

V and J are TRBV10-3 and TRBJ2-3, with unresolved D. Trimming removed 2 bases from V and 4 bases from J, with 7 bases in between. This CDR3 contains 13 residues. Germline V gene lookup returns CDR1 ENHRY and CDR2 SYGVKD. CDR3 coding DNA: TGTGCCATCAGTGAGAAGACTGCAGATACGCAGTATTTT. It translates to CAISEKTADTQYF.

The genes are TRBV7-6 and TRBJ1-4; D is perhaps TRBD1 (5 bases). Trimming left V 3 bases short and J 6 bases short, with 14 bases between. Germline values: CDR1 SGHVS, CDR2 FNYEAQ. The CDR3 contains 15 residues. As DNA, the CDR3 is TGTGCCAGCAGCTTCTACCGGGACGGCCATGAAAAACTGTTTTTT. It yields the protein CASSFYRDGHEKLFF.

CDR3 sequence: CASSPRTSWRSYNEQFF. The CDR3 nucleotides are TGTGCCAGCAGCCCTAGGACTAGCTGGCGCTCCTACAATGAGCAGTTCTTC. This rearrangement joins TRBV14 to TRBJ2-1; 8 bases agree with TRBD2. Germline V CDR1 and CDR2: SGHDN, FVKESK. Trimming removed 4 bases from V and 0 bases from J; junction bases left unmatched: 8. The CDR3 runs to 17 residues.

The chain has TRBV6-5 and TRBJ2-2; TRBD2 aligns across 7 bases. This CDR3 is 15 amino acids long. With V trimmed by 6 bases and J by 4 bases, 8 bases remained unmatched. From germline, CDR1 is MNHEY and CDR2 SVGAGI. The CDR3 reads CASRLSGISTGELFF. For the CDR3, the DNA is TGTGCCAGCAGACTAAGCGGGATCTCCACCGGGGAGCTGTTTTTT.

The chain's CDR3 is CASRAPTGTWEQFF. For the CDR3, the DNA is TGTGCCAGCAGAGCACCAACCGGGACGTGGGAGCAGTTCTTC. The V and J genes are TRBV2 and TRBJ2-1; D may be TRBD1 or TRBD2 (5 bases each). CDR3 length equals 14 residues. The ends were cut back, 6 bases at V and 10 bases at J, with 19 bases in the middle. Germline assignment: CDR1 SNHLY and CDR2 FYNNEI. The variable domain in full, completed from reference TRBV2 and TRBJ2-1, reads EPEVTQTPSHQVTQMGQEVILRCVPISNHLYFYWYRQILGQKVEFLVSFYNNEISEKSEIFDDQFSVERPDGSNFTLKIRSTKLEDSAMYFCASRAPTGTWEQFFGPGTRLTVL.

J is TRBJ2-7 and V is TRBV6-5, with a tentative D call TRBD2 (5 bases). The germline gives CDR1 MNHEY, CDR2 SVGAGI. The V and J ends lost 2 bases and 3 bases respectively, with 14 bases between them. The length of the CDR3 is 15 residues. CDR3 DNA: TGTGCCAGCAGTTACAGACCGGACTTAGACTACGAGCAGTACTTC. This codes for CASSYRPDLDYEQYF.

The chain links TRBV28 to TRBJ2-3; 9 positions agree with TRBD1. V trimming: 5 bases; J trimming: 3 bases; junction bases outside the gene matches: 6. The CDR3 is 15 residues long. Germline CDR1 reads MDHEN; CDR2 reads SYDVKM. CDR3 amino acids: CASSLKQGATDTQYF. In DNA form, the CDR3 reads TGTGCCAGCAGTCTTAAACAGGGGGCTACAGATACGCAGTATTTT.

The CDR3 protein is CASSPGPRPGGYTF. CDR3 nucleotides: TGTGCCAGCTCACCAGGCCCACGTCCGGGAGGCTACACCTTC. V and J are TRBV18 and TRBJ1-2; no definite D call. CDR3 length: 14 amino acids. Germline V gene data show CDR1 as KGHSH and CDR2 as LQKENI. V lost 2 bases to trimming and J lost 8 bases, with 15 bases between them.

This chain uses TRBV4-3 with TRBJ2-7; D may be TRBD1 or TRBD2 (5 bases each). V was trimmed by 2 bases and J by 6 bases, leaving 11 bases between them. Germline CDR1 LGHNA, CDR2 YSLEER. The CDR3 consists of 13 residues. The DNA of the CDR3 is TGCGCCAGCAGCCAACCCCGGGGCGGCGAGCAGTACTTC. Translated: CASSQPRGGEQYF.

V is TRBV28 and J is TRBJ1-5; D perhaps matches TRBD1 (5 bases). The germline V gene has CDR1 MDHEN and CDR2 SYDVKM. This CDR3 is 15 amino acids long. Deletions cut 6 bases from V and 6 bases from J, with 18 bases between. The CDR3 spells CASSSGPFGAQPQHF. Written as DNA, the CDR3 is TGTGCCAGCAGCAGCGGGCCTTTTGGGGCTCAGCCCCAGCATTTT.

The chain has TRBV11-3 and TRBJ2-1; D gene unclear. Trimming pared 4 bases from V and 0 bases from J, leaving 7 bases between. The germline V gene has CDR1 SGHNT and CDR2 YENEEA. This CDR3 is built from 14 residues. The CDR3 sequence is CASSSGSSYNEQFF. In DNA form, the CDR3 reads TGTGCCAGCAGCTCCGGTAGCTCCTACAATGAGCAGTTCTTC.

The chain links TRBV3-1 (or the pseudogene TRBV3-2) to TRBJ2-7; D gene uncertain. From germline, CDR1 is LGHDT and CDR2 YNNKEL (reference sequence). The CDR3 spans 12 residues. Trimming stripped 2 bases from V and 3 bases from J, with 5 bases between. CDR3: CASSQRVYEQYF. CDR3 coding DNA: TGTGCCAGCAGCCAACGGGTCTACGAGCAGTACTTC.

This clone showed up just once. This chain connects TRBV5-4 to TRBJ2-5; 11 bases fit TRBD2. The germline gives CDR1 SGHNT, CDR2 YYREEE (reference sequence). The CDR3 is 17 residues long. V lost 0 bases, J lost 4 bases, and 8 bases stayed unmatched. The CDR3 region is CASSLDASGGPGETQYF. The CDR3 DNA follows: TGTGCCAGCAGCTTGGACGCTAGCGGGGGGCCCGGAGAGACCCAGTACTTC.

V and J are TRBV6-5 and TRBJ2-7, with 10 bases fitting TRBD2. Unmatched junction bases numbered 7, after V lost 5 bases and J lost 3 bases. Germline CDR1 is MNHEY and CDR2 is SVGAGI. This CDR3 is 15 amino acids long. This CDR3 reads CASSRLAGNRYEQYF. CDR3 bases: TGTGCCAGCAGTCGACTAGCGGGTAACCGCTACGAGCAGTACTTC.

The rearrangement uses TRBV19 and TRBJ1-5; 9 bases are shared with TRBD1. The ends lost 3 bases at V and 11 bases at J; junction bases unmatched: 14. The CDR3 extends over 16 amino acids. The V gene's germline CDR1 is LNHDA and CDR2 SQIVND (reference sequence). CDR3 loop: CASSIKVGQGSSTQHF. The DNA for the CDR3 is TGTGCCAGTAGTATTAAGGTGGGACAGGGTAGCAGTACCCAGCATTTT.

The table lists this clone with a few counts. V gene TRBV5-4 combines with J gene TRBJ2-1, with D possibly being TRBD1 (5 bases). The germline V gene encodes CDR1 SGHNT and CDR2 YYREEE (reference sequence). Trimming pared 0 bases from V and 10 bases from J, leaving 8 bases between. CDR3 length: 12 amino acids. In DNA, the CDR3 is TGTGCCAGCAGCTTGGCTAACAGGGAGCAGTTCTTC. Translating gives CASSLANREQFF.

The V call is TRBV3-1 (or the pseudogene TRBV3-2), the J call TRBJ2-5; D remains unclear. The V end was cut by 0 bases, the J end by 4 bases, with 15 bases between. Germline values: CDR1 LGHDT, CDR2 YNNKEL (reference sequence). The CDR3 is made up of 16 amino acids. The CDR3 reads CASSQDSWAKGETQYF. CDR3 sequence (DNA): TGTGCCAGCAGCCAAGATTCATGGGCAAAGGGAGAGACCCAGTACTTC.

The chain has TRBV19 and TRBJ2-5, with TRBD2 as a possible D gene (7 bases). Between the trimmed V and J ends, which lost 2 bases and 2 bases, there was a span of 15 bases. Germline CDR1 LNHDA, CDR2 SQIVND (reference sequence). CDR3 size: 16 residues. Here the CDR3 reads CASSISGGGGQETQYF. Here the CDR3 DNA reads TGTGCCAGTAGTATAAGTGGAGGGGGAGGGCAAGAGACCCAGTACTTC.

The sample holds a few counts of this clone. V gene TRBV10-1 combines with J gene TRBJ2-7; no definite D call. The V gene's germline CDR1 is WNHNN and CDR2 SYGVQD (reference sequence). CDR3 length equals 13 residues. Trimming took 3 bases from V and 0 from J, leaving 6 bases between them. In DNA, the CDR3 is TGCGCCAGCAGTGACAGCCCCTCCTACGAGCAGTACTTC. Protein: CASSDSPSYEQYF.

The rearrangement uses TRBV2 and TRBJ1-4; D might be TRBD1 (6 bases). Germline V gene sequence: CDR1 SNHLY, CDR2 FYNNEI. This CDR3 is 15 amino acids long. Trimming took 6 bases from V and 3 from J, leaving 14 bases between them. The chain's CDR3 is CASRLQGSANEKLFF. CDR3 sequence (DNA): TGTGCCAGCAGACTACAGGGTTCAGCTAATGAAAAACTGTTTTTT. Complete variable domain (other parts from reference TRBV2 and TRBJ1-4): EPEVTQTPSHQVTQMGQEVILRCVPISNHLYFYWYRQILGQKVEFLVSFYNNEISEKSEIFDDQFSVERPDGSNFTLKIRSTKLEDSAMYFCASRLQGSANEKLFFGSGTQLSVL.

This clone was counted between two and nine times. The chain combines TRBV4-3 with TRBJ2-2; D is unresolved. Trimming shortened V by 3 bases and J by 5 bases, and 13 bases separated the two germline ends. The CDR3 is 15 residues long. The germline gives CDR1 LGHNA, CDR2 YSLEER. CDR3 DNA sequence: TGCGCCAGCAGCCAGATAGCAGCAGTTACCGGGGAGCTGTTTTTT. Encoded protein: CASSQIAAVTGELFF.

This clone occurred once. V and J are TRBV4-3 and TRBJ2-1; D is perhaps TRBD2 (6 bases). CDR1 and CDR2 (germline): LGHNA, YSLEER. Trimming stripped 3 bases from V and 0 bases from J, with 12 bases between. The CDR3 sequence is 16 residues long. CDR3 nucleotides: TGCGCCAGCAGCCAGATTAGCGGAAGCTCCTACAATGAGCAGTTCTTC. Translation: CASSQISGSSYNEQFF.

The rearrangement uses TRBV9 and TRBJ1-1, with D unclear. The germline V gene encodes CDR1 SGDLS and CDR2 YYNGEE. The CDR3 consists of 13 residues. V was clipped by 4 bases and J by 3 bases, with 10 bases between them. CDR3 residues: CASSPFMDTEAFF. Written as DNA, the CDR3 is TGTGCCAGCAGCCCCTTCATGGACACTGAAGCTTTCTTT.